These 16 T cell receptor beta chains were sequenced from one sample in a study of blood T cell repertoires in COVID-19. Clones were sequenced by immunoSEQ multiplex PCR, and TCRdb holds only the in-frame ones, with some missing. The table records 200,000 to 250,000 clones, roughly four fifths of them present only once. The sample taken for sequencing was peripheral blood. The receptors were sampled from an elderly woman with COVID-19, enrolled during active disease.

This clone was found once. The chain employs TRBV3-1 (or the pseudogene TRBV3-2) and TRBJ2-2; a weak D match, TRBD2 (7 bases). Germline loops: CDR1 LGHDT, CDR2 YNNKEL (reference sequence). The V end lost 7 bases, the J end lost 4 bases, and 16 bases lay between the germline ends. There are 15 residues in the CDR3. CDR3 sequence: CASTLKGGGTGELFF. CDR3 bases: TGTGCCAGCACCCTGAAGGGGGGGGGCACCGGGGAGCTGTTTTTT.

This sequence joins TRBV19 and TRBJ1-1, with 7 bases that match TRBD1. The CDR3 is 17 amino acids. In germline, CDR1 is LNHDA, CDR2 SQIVND (reference sequence). Unmatched junction bases numbered 15, after V lost 4 bases and J lost 4 bases. Here the CDR3 DNA reads TGTGCCAGTAGTAGTCACAGGGGAAAAAGCGATTTCACTGAAGCTTTCTTT. Translation: CASSSHRGKSDFTEAFF.

The chain is built from TRBV7-9 and TRBJ1-2, with 9 bases lining up with TRBD1. The CDR3 is made up of 17 amino acids. The germline CDR1 and CDR2 sequences are SEHNR and FQNEAQ (reference sequence). With V trimmed by 5 bases and J by 0 bases, 10 bases remained unmatched. CDR3 protein: CASSTRTGALANYGYTF. The CDR3 nucleotides are TGTGCCAGCAGCACACGGACAGGGGCTTTAGCTAACTATGGCTACACCTTC.

V is TRBV5-1 and J is TRBJ1-2; the D gene is possibly TRBD1 (6 bases). CDR3 size: 13 residues. V lost 0 bases, J lost 10 bases, and 13 bases lay in between. Germline lookup yields CDR1 SGHRS and CDR2 YFSETQ. CDR3 nucleotides: TGCGCCAGCAGCTTGGATGGGGGCGGAGACTACACCTTC. This sequence encodes CASSLDGGGDYTF.

The rearrangement joins TRBV6-6 to TRBJ2-2; 8 bases align to TRBD2. CDR3 length equals 16 residues. CDR1 and CDR2 (germline): MNHNY, SVGAGI (reference sequence). With V trimmed by 4 bases and J by 4 bases, 8 bases remained unmatched. The CDR3 nucleotides read TGTGCCAGCAGTTTAACGGGACTAGAGGCCACCGGGGAGCTGTTTTTT. Translation: CASSLTGLEATGELFF.

The rearrangement uses TRBV4-3 and TRBJ1-3, with a weak D call TRBD1 (6 bases). CDR3 size: 17 residues. In germline, CDR1 is LGHNA, CDR2 YSLEER. V lost 2 bases to trimming and J lost 0 bases, with 14 bases between them. The CDR3 region is CASSQLLTGSSGNTIYF. For the CDR3, the DNA is TGCGCCAGCAGCCAATTACTCACAGGGAGCTCTGGAAACACCATATATTTT.

This chain connects TRBV24-1 to TRBJ2-1, with 10 bases that match TRBD2. This CDR3 contains 18 residues. Germline V gene data show CDR1 as KGHDR and CDR2 as SFDVKD. V lost 3 bases to trimming and J lost 7 bases; unmatched junction nucleotides: 14. The CDR3: CATSDGSVASGSGNEQFF. CDR3 sequence (DNA): TGTGCCACCAGTGATGGATCAGTGGCTAGCGGGAGTGGAAATGAGCAGTTCTTC.

The V call is TRBV9, the J call TRBJ2-7, with 8 bases lining up with TRBD2. CDR3 length: 13 residues. Losses at the gene ends were 3 bases for V and 6 bases for J; bases not matched to a gene: 5. Germline-derived CDR1 and CDR2 are SGDLS and YYNGEE. The CDR3 nucleotides read TGTGCCAGCAGCGCGGGGGGACTAGGCGAGCAGTACTTC. It specifies CASSAGGLGEQYF.

The genes are TRBV5-1 and TRBJ2-1; 11 bases align to TRBD2. V shed 3 bases, J shed 2 bases, and the junction held 7 bases outside the gene matches. Looked up from germline, CDR1 is SGHRS and CDR2 is YFSETQ. There are 17 residues in the CDR3. The CDR3 nucleotides are TGCGCCAGCAGCTCGACGTTAGCGGGAGGGCCCTACAATGAGCAGTTCTTC. This sequence encodes CASSSTLAGGPYNEQFF. The full variable domain, rest sourced from reference TRBV5-1 and TRBJ2-1, is KAGVTQTPRYLIKTRGQQVTLSCSPISGHRSVSWYQQTPGQGLQFLFEYFSETQRNKGNFPGRFSGRQFSNSRSEMNVSTLELGDSALYLCASSSTLAGGPYNEQFFGPGTRLTVL.

The chain recombines TRBV5-1 with TRBJ1-1, with D possibly matching TRBD1 (6 bases). Per the germline V gene, CDR1 is SGHRS and CDR2 is YFSETQ. The length of the CDR3 is 17 residues. Trimming removed 7 bases from V and 2 bases from J, with 24 bases in between. The CDR3 is CASRLWAGGGLNTEAFF. The CDR3 DNA sequence: TGCGCCAGCCGCCTTTGGGCCGGGGGGGGCCTTAACACTGAAGCTTTCTTT.

J is TRBJ1-1 and V is TRBV10-1; a possible D gene is TRBD1 (6 bases). Germline values: CDR1 WNHNN, CDR2 SYGVQD (reference sequence). The CDR3 extends over 14 amino acids. Trimming took off 0 bases at V and 5 bases at J, with 10 bases between the two ends. The CDR3 here is CASSESQGWTEAFF. Written as DNA, the CDR3 is TGCGCCAGCAGTGAGTCGCAGGGGTGGACTGAAGCTTTCTTT.

About this clone itself: Distinct nucleotide sequences in the sample also encode this CDR3. The V call is TRBV19, the J call TRBJ1-2; 8 nucleotides agree with TRBD1. Germline assignment: CDR1 LNHDA and CDR2 SQIVND (reference sequence). This CDR3 has 14 residues. Germline trimming cut 6 bases from V and 3 bases from J; bases unmatched to any gene: 6. The CDR3 nucleotides are TGTGCCAGTAGAAAGGACAGGGTAGACTATGGCTACACCTTC. Its translation is CASRKDRVDYGYTF.

The V and J genes are TRBV7-2 and TRBJ2-3; D possibly corresponds to TRBD1 (5 bases). This CDR3 has 13 residues. The V gene lost 3 bases and the J gene lost 4 bases, with 8 bases spanning the gap. Germline CDR1 SGHTA, CDR2 FQGNSA. This CDR3 reads CASSFKGSDTQYF. The CDR3 nucleotides are TGTGCCAGCAGCTTCAAGGGGTCAGATACGCAGTATTTT. The full variable domain, completed using reference TRBV7-2 and TRBJ2-3, is GAGVSQSPSNKVTEKGKDVELRCDPISGHTALYWYRQSLGQGLEFLIYFQGNSAPDKSGLPSDRFSAERTGGSVSTLTIQRTQQEDSAVYLCASSFKGSDTQYFGPGTRLTVL.

The sample holds one count of this clone. The chain couples TRBV7-9 to TRBJ2-3; D call uncertain. CDR3 length: 13 residues. Germline assignment: CDR1 SEHNR and CDR2 FQNEAQ (reference sequence). V was shortened by 3 bases and J by 5 bases, with 9 bases between the two germline ends. CDR3 nucleotides: TGTGCCAGCAGCTTGATAGACATAGATACGCAGTATTTT. It codes for CASSLIDIDTQYF. The entire variable domain, with the rest obtained from reference TRBV7-9 and TRBJ2-3, is as follows: DTGVSQNPRHKITKRGQNVTFRCDPISEHNRLYWYRQTLGQGPEFLTYFQNEAQLEKSRLLSDRFSAERPKGSFSTLEIQRTEQGDSAMYLCASSLIDIDTQYFGPGTRLTVL.

The rearrangement links TRBV5-6 to TRBJ2-5, with 8 bases identical to TRBD1. The J segment lost 1 base and the V segment lost 4 bases, leaving 9 bases of the junction unmatched. The germline V gene has CDR1 SGHDT and CDR2 YYEEEE. The CDR3 runs 16 residues. Here the CDR3 reads CASSPGGKVVQETQYF. The CDR3 nucleotides read TGTGCCAGCAGCCCAGGGGGCAAAGTAGTCCAAGAGACCCAGTACTTC. Combining the CDR3 with reference TRBV5-6 and TRBJ2-5 gives the whole variable domain DAGVTQSPTHLIKTRGQQVTLRCSPKSGHDTVSWYQQALGQGPQFIFQYYEEEERQRGNFPDRFSGHQFPNYSSELNVNALLLGDSALYLCASSPGGKVVQETQYFGPGTRLLVL.

The chain employs TRBV7-3 and TRBJ2-1; 9 positions agree with TRBD2. This CDR3 comprises 15 residues. Germline V lookup: CDR1 SGHTA, CDR2 FQGTGA. Trimming cost V 5 bases and J 4 bases; bases outside gene matches: 6. Here the CDR3 reads CASSVASGAYNEQFF. The CDR3 DNA reads as TGTGCCAGCAGCGTAGCTAGCGGGGCATACAATGAGCAGTTCTTC.